This T cell receptor (beta chain) was retrieved from a study of radiotherapy plus CTLA-4 blockade in lung cancer (dated by TCRdb to 2017 to 2018). Describing the broader study: Among the enrolled patients, about 20% had an objective response, and 31% reached disease control. Summary of the overall study and its limitations: Increased serum interferon-beta after radiation, together with early dynamic changes in blood T cell clones, were reported to be the strongest predictors of response. TCR clones derived from tumors expanded in peripheral blood after treatment with radiotherapy and ipilimumab.

The study evaluated CTLA-4 blockade (ipilimumab) given together with focal radiation therapy in patients who had chemo-refractory metastatic non-small-cell lung cancer. V was cut back by 4 bases and J by 0 bases, leaving a gap of 12 bases between them. From the cysteine through the phenylalanine, the CDR3 covers 15 amino acids. The retained sequence is limited to the CDR3, 45 bases, with the frame set at the first base. In the germline V gene, CDR1 corresponds to LGHNA and CDR2 to YSLEER. The method behind the library was the immunoSEQ multiplex PCR assay. TCRdb took this table from immuneACCESS and kept in-frame rearrangements with V and J called. Such tables lack part of the clones; where checked against another copy, unresolved V genes explain under half of the gap, and the rest is unexplained. This sample comprises tens of thousands of clones, roughly 60% of them detected only once. The top ten constitute about 18% of the sample.

Many counts were recorded for this clone. Its target antigen remains unknown. Per-base qualities were not stored, and no clone one base away is much larger. The TCR sequence derives from a human donor with non-small cell lung cancer who had a partial response to radiotherapy plus ipilimumab. The source material was peripheral blood, sampled from a patient treated with radiotherapy plus ipilimumab. The chain couples TRBV4-3 to TRBJ1-2; the D gene is perhaps TRBD1, from 5 matching bases. The sequenced DNA: TGCGCCAGCAGCCGGGGCTCCTCATCTAACTATGGCTACACCTTC. Its product reads: CASSRGSSSNYGYTF.